These 10 T cell receptor beta chains came from one sample sequenced in a study of Graves' ophthalmopathy and Graves' hyperthyroidism (dated 2018 in TCRdb). Instrument used: Illumina HiSeq 2000. TCR beta CDR3 regions were amplified from RNA transcripts for repertoire sequencing. A first-round RT-PCR used HTBI primers with the Qiagen OneStep RT-PCR kit, followed by a second-round multiplex PCR, size selection and purification. TCRdb ran its own pipeline on the public reads, namely fastp trimming at Q25 and MiXCR clone calling, and kept in-frame beta chains. All rows with the same CDR3 protein become a single entry with the most common DNA and genes. The sample contains about 400,000 distinct CDR3 sequences, 15% to 20% of them found a single time. Jointly, the top ten make up roughly 1.5% of the sample. Sequencing used peripheral blood. These receptors came from a woman under 30 with Graves' ophthalmopathy. Donor details come from another sample of the same person, matched by shared clones.

This clonotype was picked up many times. The chain uses TRBV7-2 and TRBJ1-3; 8 bases are a match to TRBD1. The V gene's germline CDR1 is SGHTA and CDR2 FQGNSA. Losses at the gene ends were 8 bases for V and 1 base for J; bases not matched to a gene: 1. The CDR3 consists of 13 residues. The CDR3 protein is CASGQGSGNTIYF. The CDR3 DNA follows: TGTGCCAGCGGACAGGGATCTGGAAACACCATATATTTT.

In its sample, this clonotype was seen many times. One junction end disagrees with the germline gene, perhaps due to a read error. The chain combines TRBV11-2 with TRBJ2-6; tentatively, D is TRBD2 (6 bases). This CDR3 has 14 amino acids. Per germline, CDR1 SGHAT and CDR2 FQNNGV. CDR3 region: CASSFVTGVNVLTF. In nucleotides, the CDR3 is TGTGCCAGCAGCTTCGTCACGGGGGTCAACGTCCTGACTTTC.

This clonotype came up many times. The CDR3 sequence: CASSVTGFGQPQHF. For the CDR3, the DNA is TGTGCCAGTAGTGTCACAGGGTTCGGTCAGCCCCAGCATTTT. The chain carries TRBV19 and TRBJ1-5; D possibly corresponds to TRBD1 (6 bases). V gave up 5 bases and J gave up 6 bases, with 14 bases separating them. CDR3 length equals 14 residues. Germline loops: CDR1 LNHDA, CDR2 SQIVND (reference sequence).

In its sample, this clonotype was seen many times. A much larger clone differs by one base, so this may be a read error. V and J are TRBV6-5 and TRBJ2-2; 8 bases match TRBD1. With 4 bases clipped from V and 3 bases from J, the junction kept 7 bases outside the gene matches. Per the germline V gene, CDR1 is MNHEY and CDR2 is SVGAGI. The CDR3 sequence is 16 residues long. In DNA form, the CDR3 reads TGTGCCAGCAGTTTCCCCAGGGGGCTAGACACCGGGGAGCTGTTTTTT. It codes for CASSFPRGLDTGELFF.

There are many counts of this clonotype. The chain uses TRBV7-6 and TRBJ2-7; possible D gene TRBD2, 5 bases. With 0 bases removed from V and 5 bases from J, the gap between germline ends came to 11 bases. The CDR3 length is 14 residues. Germline CDR1 reads SGHVS; CDR2 reads FNYEAQ. CDR3 bases: TGTGCCAGCAGCTTAGCGACCTCGAGGGACGAGCAGTACTTC. It yields the protein CASSLATSRDEQYF. The whole variable domain, filled in from reference TRBV7-6 and TRBJ2-7, reads GAGVSQSPRYKVTKRGQDVALRCDPISGHVSLYWYRQALGQGPEFLTYFNYEAQQDKSGLPNDRFSAERPEGSISTLTIQRTEQRDSAMYRCASSLATSRDEQYFGPGTRLTVT.

This clonotype was seen many times. The chain is built from TRBV29-1 and TRBJ2-4, with a weak D call TRBD1 (6 bases). The CDR3 spans 12 residues. V was trimmed by 7 bases and J by 6 bases, leaving 13 bases between them. In germline, CDR1 is SQVTM, CDR2 ANQGSEA. For the CDR3, the DNA is TGCAGCGCCGGACAGCCGGCAAACATTCAGTACTTC. Protein sequence: CSAGQPANIQYF. Full variable domain (rest looked up from reference TRBV29-1 and TRBJ2-4): SAVISQKPSRDICQRGTSLTIQCQVDSQVTMMFWYRQQPGQSLTLIATANQGSEATYESGFVIDKFPISRPNLTFSTLTVSNMSPEDSSIYLCSAGQPANIQYFGAGTRLSVL.

This clonotype has at least ten counts. The chain is built from TRBV6-1 and TRBJ2-5, with 7 nucleotides matching TRBD1. Trimming took 2 bases from V and 13 from J; bases not matched to a gene: 4. This CDR3 spans 11 amino acids. Germline V CDR1 and CDR2: MNHNS, SASEGT. The chain's CDR3 is CASSELGGPYF. DNA for the CDR3: TGTGCCAGCAGTGAACTAGGGGGCCCGTACTTC.

The table lists this clonotype with many counts. Here the CDR3 reads CASSLQEWETQYF. CDR3 bases: TGTGCCAGCAGCTTGCAGGAGTGGGAGACCCAGTACTTC. The chain joins TRBV5-4 to TRBJ2-5; D is undetermined. Germline CDR1 reads SGHNT; CDR2 reads YYREEE (reference sequence). The CDR3 is 13 amino acids. V was pared by 1 base and J by 5 bases, with 9 bases between.

This clonotype has a count of ten or more. This sequence joins TRBV6-5 and TRBJ2-7; 14 bases line up with TRBD2. Germline loops: CDR1 MNHEY, CDR2 SVGAGI. V shed 5 bases and J 4 bases; nucleotides not matched to a gene: 7. The CDR3 consists of 16 residues. The CDR3 nucleotides are TGTGCCAGCAGTATCGGGACTAGCGGGAGAAGGTACGAGCAGTACTTC. Its translation is CASSIGTSGRRYEQYF.

This clonotype was recorded many times. The chain couples TRBV9 to TRBJ1-1, with D possibly matching TRBD1 (5 bases). The CDR3 runs to 13 residues. Germline loops: CDR1 SGDLS, CDR2 YYNGEE. The V end was cut by 0 bases, the J end by 5 bases, with 8 bases between. This CDR3 reads CASSVGGETEAFF. CDR3 DNA: TGTGCCAGCAGCGTAGGAGGGGAGACTGAAGCTTTCTTT.